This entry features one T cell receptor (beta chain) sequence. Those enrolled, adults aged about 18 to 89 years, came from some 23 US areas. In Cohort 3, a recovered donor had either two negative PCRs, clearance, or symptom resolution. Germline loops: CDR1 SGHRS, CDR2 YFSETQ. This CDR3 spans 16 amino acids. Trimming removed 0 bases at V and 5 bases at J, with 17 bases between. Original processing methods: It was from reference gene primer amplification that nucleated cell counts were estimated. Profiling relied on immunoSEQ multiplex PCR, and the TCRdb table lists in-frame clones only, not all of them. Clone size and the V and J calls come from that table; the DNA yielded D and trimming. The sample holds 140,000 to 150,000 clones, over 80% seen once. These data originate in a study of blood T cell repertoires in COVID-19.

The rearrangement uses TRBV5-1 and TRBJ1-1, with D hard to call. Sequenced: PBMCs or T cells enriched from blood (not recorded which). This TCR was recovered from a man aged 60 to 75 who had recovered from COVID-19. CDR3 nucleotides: TGCGCCAGCAGCTTGGGACGGGGAGGGATAGGAACTGAAGCTTTCTTT. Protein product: CASSLGRGGIGTEAFF. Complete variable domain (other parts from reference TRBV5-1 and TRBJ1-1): KAGVTQTPRYLIKTRGQQVTLSCSPISGHRSVSWYQQTPGQGLQFLFEYFSETQRNKGNFPGRFSGRQFSNSRSEMNVSTLELGDSALYLCASSLGRGGIGTEAFFGQGTRLTVV.